This TCR beta chain comes out of a study of long-term antiretroviral therapy in people with HIV. At the level of the study: The earliest samples predate the 2015 immediate-ART recommendation by about a decade.

Study-level results: The data indicate that diversity increased after ART but remained below transplant donor controls.

None of the participants with HIV were treated outside the United States. This CDR3 comprises 12 residues. Germline V lookup: CDR1 GTSNPN, CDR2 SVGIG (reference sequence). Trimming removed 1 base from V and 3 bases from J, with 6 bases in between. The assay, immunoSEQ v3.0, was run at survey level. Sequencing targeted 40,000-50,000 T-cell genomes per sample. Clones were read by immunoSEQ multiplex PCR, and TCRdb kept only the in-frame ones, dropping some. Altogether over 10,000 clones are present, 88% being singletons, with the ten largest covering around 23%. Worth noting for this clone: Its antigen is unknown.

The sequence was obtained from a woman aged 35 to 49 with HIV. This chain links TRBV30 with TRBJ1-2, with D hard to call. The sequenced sample was unsorted PBMCs, obtained 2.1 years after starting antiretroviral therapy. Written as DNA, the CDR3 is TGTGCCTGGAGTGGTCCGGACTATGGCTACACCTTC. Its translation: CAWSGPDYGYTF.